This TCR beta chain was profiled in a study of cytomegalovirus exposure and HLA in healthy donors. Findings of the study overall: CMV antigen specificity was confirmed in vitro for three CMV-associated chains.

Remarks on this clone: Its antigen is not identified.

Libraries were prepared by immunoSEQ multiplex PCR; TCRdb keeps only in-frame clonotypes and omits some of them. This sample has 120,000 to 150,000 clones, with 80% to 90% found just once. With 0 bases removed from V and 2 bases from J, the gap between germline ends came to 8 bases. CDR3 length equals 15 residues. Germline V CDR1 and CDR2: GTSNPN, SVGIG (reference sequence). V is TRBV30 and J is TRBJ2-6, with a possible D match to TRBD2 (6 bases). The TCR was taken from a young man in good health and CMV-seronegative. Sequences were obtained from PBMCs. The CDR3 DNA follows: TGTGCCTGGAGTGTAGGAGGGGCTGGGGCCAACGTCCTGACTTTC. This sequence encodes CAWSVGGAGANVLTF.